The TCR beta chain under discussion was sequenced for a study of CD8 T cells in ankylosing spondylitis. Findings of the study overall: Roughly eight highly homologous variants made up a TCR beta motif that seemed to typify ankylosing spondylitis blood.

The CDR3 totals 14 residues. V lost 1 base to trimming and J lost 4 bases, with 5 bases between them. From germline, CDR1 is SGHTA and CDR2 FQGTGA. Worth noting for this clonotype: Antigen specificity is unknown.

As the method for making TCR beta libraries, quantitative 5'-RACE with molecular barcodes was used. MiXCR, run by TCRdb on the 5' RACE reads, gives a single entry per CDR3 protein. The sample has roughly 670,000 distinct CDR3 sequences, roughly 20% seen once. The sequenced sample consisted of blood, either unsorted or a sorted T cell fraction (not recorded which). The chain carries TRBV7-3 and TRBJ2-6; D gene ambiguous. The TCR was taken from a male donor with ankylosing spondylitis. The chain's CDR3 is CASSLMGGANVLTF. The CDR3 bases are TGTGCCAGCAGCTTAATGGGGGGGGCCAACGTCCTGACTTTC.